This T cell receptor (beta chain) comes out of a study of T cells expressing NK-cell markers. Study observations and caveats: In a handful of donors, these clonotypes also led the CD3+CD56-NKG2C+ fraction. About six donors showed dominant NKG2C+ clonotypes comprising roughly 1.0-7.5% of their CD8+ T cells. It is unclear if expanded NKG2C-expressing clones target HCMV antigens.

The germline V gene encodes CDR1 DFQATT and CDR2 SNEGSKA (reference sequence). This CDR3 spans 13 amino acids. TCRdb reanalyzed the 5' RACE reads and collapses them to one entry per CDR3 protein, without DNA. The table lists about 460,000 distinct CDR3 sequences. Note on this clonotype: Its antigen is unknown.

The rearrangement uses TRBV20-1 and TRBJ1-5. This clonotype was sampled from a woman aged 45-65 years in good health. The sample taken for sequencing was blood T cells: a sorted CD56 or NKG2C T cell subset, CD4+ or CD8+ T cells, or bulk PBMC T cells (not recorded which). The CDR3 reads CSASPPSGQPQHF.